This entry lists 15 T cell receptor beta chains sequenced from one sample in a study of cytomegalovirus exposure and HLA in healthy donors. Amplification used 60 Vbeta primers and 13 Jbeta primers. Assay used: immunoSEQ multiplex PCR; TCRdb lists only in-frame clones, some missing. The table lists 170,000 or so clones, approximately 84% of them singletons. The material sequenced was PBMCs. These receptors all come from a man between 18 and 29 years old in good health and CMV-seronegative.

The V and J genes are TRBV4-3 and TRBJ2-1; 10 nucleotides match TRBD2. The V gene end was trimmed by 0 bases and the J gene end by 7 bases; junction bases not matched to a gene: 9. Germline V CDR1 and CDR2: LGHNA, YSLEER. The CDR3 contains 17 residues. In DNA, the CDR3 is TGCGCCAGCAGCCAAGACCCCCTAGCGGGAGACCCGAATGAGCAGTTCTTC. Residues: CASSQDPLAGDPNEQFF.

Points on this clone: A junction boundary mismatches the germline segment, possibly from a read error. V gene TRBV11-3 combines with J gene TRBJ2-1, with 10 bases fitting TRBD1. CDR1 and CDR2 from the germline V gene are SGHNT and YENEEA. CDR3 length: 16 amino acids. The CDR3 spells CASSSLPGQGYSEQFF. The CDR3 nucleotides read TGTGCCAGCAGCTCTTTACCGGGACAGGGGTACAGTGAGCAGTTCTTC.

The rearrangement links TRBV7-9 to TRBJ1-1, with a possible D match to TRBD1 (5 bases). The CDR3 is made up of 15 amino acids. V was cut by 0 bases and J by 5 bases, with 13 bases left in between. CDR1 and CDR2 from the germline V gene are SEHNR and FQNEAQ (reference sequence). The DNA for the CDR3 is TGTGCCAGCAGCTTAGCCAAGGGGATGGATACTGAAGCTTTCTTT. Its translation: CASSLAKGMDTEAFF. Looking up the rest from reference TRBV7-9 and TRBJ1-1 gives the full variable domain: DTGVSQNPRHKITKRGQNVTFRCDPISEHNRLYWYRQTLGQGPEFLTYFQNEAQLEKSRLLSDRFSAERPKGSFSTLEIQRTEQGDSAMYLCASSLAKGMDTEAFFGQGTRLTVV.

The chain joins TRBV29-1 to TRBJ2-3, with a weak D call TRBD2 (5 bases). The V gene's germline CDR1 is SQVTM and CDR2 ANQGSEA. The CDR3 totals 16 residues. The V end was cut by 7 bases, the J end by 1 base, with 21 bases between. The CDR3 loop is CSADYYVRTGTDTQYF. The CDR3 nucleotides read TGCAGCGCCGACTATTACGTGCGGACCGGCACAGATACGCAGTATTTT.

V and J are TRBV9 and TRBJ2-1, with TRBD2 matching over 7 bases. V was clipped by 4 bases and J by 0 bases; unmatched bases: 10. Germline assignment: CDR1 SGDLS and CDR2 YYNGEE. CDR3 length equals 17 residues. CDR3 in amino acids: CASSSGGEASSYNEQFF. DNA of the CDR3: TGTGCCAGCAGCTCTGGGGGGGAGGCGAGCTCCTACAATGAGCAGTTCTTC. Full variable domain (outside the CDR3, taken from reference TRBV9 and TRBJ2-1): DSGVTQTPKHLITATGQRVTLRCSPRSGDLSVYWYQQSLDQGLQFLIQYYNGEERAKGNILERFSAQQFPDLHSELNLSSLELGDSALYFCASSSGGEASSYNEQFFGPGTRLTVL.

A remark on this clone: The DNA is omitted, as the CDR3 cannot be located on it reliably, and the CDR3 follows TCRdb's listing. V usage is TRBV13 and J usage is TRBJ1-1. The germline gives CDR1 PRHDT, CDR2 FYEKMQ (reference sequence). The CDR3 length equals 15 residues, ends included. CDR3 amino acids: CASSLWGRAVGPGAF.

V gene TRBV6-5 combines with J gene TRBJ2-7; 9 bases line up with TRBD1. Germline CDR1 reads MNHEY; CDR2 reads SVGAGI. CDR3 size: 15 residues. The trim removed 6 bases at V and 2 bases at J, leaving 8 bases unmatched. DNA of the CDR3: TGTGCCAGCAGAGCCGGGACAGGGATCGCCTACGAGCAGTACTTC. As protein: CASRAGTGIAYEQYF.

The genes are TRBV6-1 and TRBJ2-3, with TRBD1 matching over 7 bases. CDR1 and CDR2 from the germline V gene are MNHNS and SASEGT. CDR3 length: 15 amino acids. V lost 5 bases, J lost 2 bases, and 7 bases stayed unmatched. CDR3 amino acids: CASSHRDRLTDTQYF. The CDR3 nucleotides are TGTGCCAGCAGTCACCGGGACAGACTCACAGATACGCAGTATTTT.

This clone appeared a single time. V and J are TRBV14 and TRBJ2-2; D is perhaps TRBD2 (6 bases). Germline V gene sequence: CDR1 SGHDN, CDR2 FVKESK. Trimming shortened V by 2 bases and J by 4 bases, and 23 bases separated the two germline ends. The CDR3 has 19 amino acids. In nucleotides, the CDR3 is TGTGCCAGCAGCCAAATCGTTGCAACGCGGAGGGGCCTCACCGGGGAGCTGTTTTTT. It specifies CASSQIVATRRGLTGELFF.

The chain carries TRBV7-9 and TRBJ2-2; D perhaps matches TRBD1 (5 bases). From germline, CDR1 is SEHNR and CDR2 FQNEAQ (reference sequence). The CDR3 length is 18 residues. V lost 4 bases, J lost 3 bases, and 21 bases lay in between. The CDR3 sequence is CASSWRLPQGWDTGELFF. CDR3 DNA: TGTGCCAGCAGCTGGAGATTACCTCAGGGATGGGACACCGGGGAGCTGTTTTTT.

This sequence joins TRBV15 and TRBJ1-1; no reliable D call. V gave up 0 bases and J gave up 0 bases, with 5 bases separating them. CDR3 length: 14 amino acids. CDR1 is LNHNV, CDR2 YYDKDF, per germline (reference sequence). The CDR3 nucleotides read TGTGCCACCAGCAGAGATCGAGTGAACACTGAAGCTTTCTTT. Translation gives CATSRDRVNTEAFF.

This clone was picked up a small number of times. The chain recombines TRBV5-6 with TRBJ2-3; 8 nucleotides agree with TRBD2. V lost 4 bases and J lost 4; bases outside the gene matches: 5. This CDR3 region has 14 residues. CDR1 SGHDT and CDR2 YYEEEE come from the germline V gene. Here the CDR3 DNA reads TGTGCCAGCAGCGGAAAAGCGGGGGCAGATACGCAGTATTTT. Residues: CASSGKAGADTQYF.

The gene calls are TRBV14 and TRBJ2-1, with D perhaps matching TRBD1 (5 bases). Looked up from germline, CDR1 is SGHDN and CDR2 is FVKESK. The CDR3 covers 13 residues. V shed 2 bases and J shed 9 bases, with 11 bases lying between them. Written as DNA, the CDR3 is TGTGCCAGCAGCCAATTCAGGGTTGGTGAGCAGTTCTTC. Translating gives CASSQFRVGEQFF.

This chain joins TRBV15 and TRBJ2-7, with 8 bases aligning to TRBD1. Per the germline V gene, CDR1 is LNHNV and CDR2 is YYDKDF (reference sequence). The CDR3 runs to 12 residues. J lost 3 bases, V lost 8 bases, and 3 bases had no gene match. CDR3 region: CATGQGIYEQYF. CDR3 nucleotide sequence: TGTGCCACCGGACAGGGAATCTACGAGCAGTACTTC.

The chain carries TRBV27 and TRBJ2-5, with D perhaps TRBD1 (6 bases). With 3 bases removed from V and 2 bases from J, the gap between germline ends came to 10 bases. Per the germline V gene, CDR1 is MNHEY and CDR2 is SMNVEV (reference sequence). This CDR3 region has 14 residues. The CDR3 loop reads CASSFIGTQETQYF. CDR3 in DNA: TGTGCCAGCAGTTTCATCGGGACACAAGAGACCCAGTACTTC.